The rows below give T cell receptor beta chains drawn from one sample of a study of T-cell memory formation after mild COVID-19. Each CDR3 protein is one row after TCRdb ran MiXCR on the 5' RACE reads. The sample includes over 95,000 distinct CDR3 sequences, over 20% of them seen just once. The specimen was PBMCs or a T cell subset sorted from them (not recorded which). The source is a man in his late teens or twenties who had mild COVID-19 (a few samples of this study predate the infection). Cell type and time point are not known. The CDR3 runs from the conserved cysteine through the conserved F or W. Fields, in order: D gene, J gene, V gene, clone size, CDR3 DNA, CDR3 protein. D genes are given only for firm matches. Only part of the rows carry a size: once, few, many, or a class if the clone is expanded.

d_gene: .
j_gene: TRBJ1-5
v_gene: TRBV28
abundance: .
CDR3nt: TGTGCCAGCAGGGCCCCCCGTGGCGGGGTTAATCAGCCCCAGCATTTT
CDR3aa: CASRAPRGGVNQPQHF

d_gene: TRBD2
j_gene: TRBJ2-5
v_gene: TRBV5-6
abundance: .
CDR3nt: TGTGCCAGCAGCTGTCGGGGGGTCGAGGAGACCCAGTACTTC
CDR3aa: CASSCRGVEETQYF

d_gene: .
j_gene: TRBJ2-7
v_gene: TRBV12-3/TRBV12-4
abundance: few
CDR3nt: TGTGCCAGCGGGGAGGGACATAGCTCGGGGGAGCAGTACTTC
CDR3aa: CASGEGHSSGEQYF

d_gene: TRBD1
j_gene: TRBJ2-1
v_gene: TRBV7-9
abundance: .
CDR3nt: TGTGCCAGCAGCTTAGCCCGACAGGGGGCCTACAATGAGCAGTTCTTC
CDR3aa: CASSLARQGAYNEQFF

d_gene: .
j_gene: TRBJ2-5
v_gene: TRBV4-3
abundance: .
CDR3nt: TGCGCCAGCAGCCAAGATGTAGTACGTGAGACCCAGTACTTC
CDR3aa: CASSQDVVRETQYF

d_gene: .
j_gene: TRBJ2-5
v_gene: TRBV4-1
abundance: few
CDR3nt: TGCGCCAGCAGCCAACGGGGGCGAGAGACCCAGTACTTC
CDR3aa: CASSQRGRETQYF

d_gene: .
j_gene: TRBJ2-2
v_gene: TRBV4-2
abundance: many
CDR3nt: TGTGCCAGCAGCCAAGAAGACATCGGGATGGTTACCGGGGAGCTGTTTTTT
CDR3aa: CASSQEDIGMVTGELFF

d_gene: .
j_gene: TRBJ2-2
v_gene: TRBV27
abundance: .
CDR3nt: TGTGCCAGCAGTTTTGGGCAGGCCTACGCCGGGGAGCTGTTTTTT
CDR3aa: CASSFGQAYAGELFF

d_gene: TRBD1
j_gene: TRBJ2-2
v_gene: TRBV28
abundance: .
CDR3nt: TGTGCCAGCAACAGCCGGGGACAGGGGGCGTATAACACCGGGGAGCTGTTTTTT
CDR3aa: CASNSRGQGAYNTGELFF

d_gene: TRBD1
j_gene: TRBJ1-1
v_gene: TRBV20-1
abundance: .
CDR3nt: TGCAGTGCTGATACCGGGACAGGGAACACTGAAGCTTTCTTT
CDR3aa: CSADTGTGNTEAFF

d_gene: .
j_gene: TRBJ2-2
v_gene: TRBV7-9
abundance: few
CDR3nt: .
CDR3aa: CASSGGAPGSCFF

d_gene: .
j_gene: TRBJ1-5
v_gene: TRBV24-1
abundance: .
CDR3nt: TGTGCCACCCCTCAGGGTGACTATAGCAATCAGCCCCAGCATTTT
CDR3aa: CATPQGDYSNQPQHF

d_gene: .
j_gene: TRBJ2-7
v_gene: TRBV6-2/TRBV6-3
abundance: few
CDR3nt: TGTGCCAGCAGTTACCGGGGTAGCCACGAGCAGTACTTC
CDR3aa: CASSYRGSHEQYF

d_gene: .
j_gene: TRBJ1-3
v_gene: TRBV14
abundance: .
CDR3nt: TGTGCCAGCAGCCAGTTCTCTGGAAACACCATATATTTT
CDR3aa: CASSQFSGNTIYF

d_gene: .
j_gene: TRBJ2-5
v_gene: TRBV9
abundance: .
CDR3nt: TGTGCCAGCAGCGATTCTAGGGAGGAGACCCAGTACTTC
CDR3aa: CASSDSREETQYF

d_gene: .
j_gene: TRBJ1-3
v_gene: TRBV29-1
abundance: few
CDR3nt: TGCAGCGTTGTGCCTGAGGCCGGAAACACCATATATTTT
CDR3aa: CSVVPEAGNTIYF

d_gene: TRBD1
j_gene: TRBJ2-3
v_gene: TRBV18
abundance: .
CDR3nt: TGTGCCAGCTCACCACCGGGGCAGGGGGCGACAGATACGCAGTATTTT
CDR3aa: CASSPPGQGATDTQYF

d_gene: TRBD2
j_gene: TRBJ2-1
v_gene: TRBV3-1
abundance: few
CDR3nt: TGTGCCAGCAGCACCACTAGCGTAGGTTACAATGAGCAGTTCTTC
CDR3aa: CASSTTSVGYNEQFF

d_gene: .
j_gene: TRBJ2-6
v_gene: TRBV7-9
abundance: few
CDR3nt: TGTGCCAGCAGCTTAACAGGGACAGCCAACGTCCTGACTTTC
CDR3aa: CASSLTGTANVLTF

d_gene: TRBD2
j_gene: TRBJ2-3
v_gene: TRBV29-1
abundance: .
CDR3nt: TGCAGCGTTGAAGATTATAGCGGGGGGGTTAGACTGTTAGATACGCAGTATTTT
CDR3aa: CSVEDYSGGVRLLDTQYF

d_gene: TRBD1
j_gene: TRBJ2-7
v_gene: TRBV6-6
abundance: few
CDR3nt: TGTGCCAGCAGTTACTCGTTGCCTTCGACAGGGGGAACCTACGAGCAGTACTTC
CDR3aa: CASSYSLPSTGGTYEQYF

d_gene: .
j_gene: TRBJ1-2
v_gene: TRBV4-3
abundance: few
CDR3nt: TGCGCCAGCAGCCGGGGCAGTCTAGGAGTCCGCGGCTACACCTTC
CDR3aa: CASSRGSLGVRGYTF

d_gene: .
j_gene: TRBJ1-1
v_gene: TRBV5-1
abundance: few
CDR3nt: TGCGCCAGCCAAACCTTCCCAGAGGACACTGAAGCTTTCTTT
CDR3aa: CASQTFPEDTEAFF

d_gene: .
j_gene: TRBJ1-1
v_gene: TRBV7-2
abundance: large
CDR3nt: TGTGCCAGCGGGCGGTTGGGGGCTTTCTTT
CDR3aa: CASGRLGAFF

d_gene: .
j_gene: TRBJ2-7
v_gene: TRBV7-6
abundance: .
CDR3nt: TGTGCCAGCAGCCTCGGGACTCAAGTCTACGAGCAGTACTTC
CDR3aa: CASSLGTQVYEQYF

d_gene: .
j_gene: TRBJ2-2
v_gene: TRBV9
abundance: once
CDR3nt: TGTGCCAGCAGCGCTCTTAACACCGGGGAGCTGTTTTTT
CDR3aa: CASSALNTGELFF

d_gene: .
j_gene: TRBJ1-1
v_gene: TRBV29-1
abundance: .
CDR3nt: TGCAGCACTATGACAGATGGGGCTTTCTTT
CDR3aa: CSTMTDGAFF

d_gene: .
j_gene: TRBJ1-1
v_gene: TRBV6-1
abundance: once
CDR3nt: TGTGCCAGCTGCTTCGGGGAGGCTGAAGCTTTCTTT
CDR3aa: CASCFGEAEAFF

d_gene: .
j_gene: TRBJ2-3
v_gene: TRBV4-3
abundance: .
CDR3nt: TGCGCCAGCAGCCAAGATCACAGGACCACAGATACGCAGTATTTT
CDR3aa: CASSQDHRTTDTQYF

d_gene: .
j_gene: TRBJ1-1
v_gene: TRBV6-2/TRBV6-3
abundance: few
CDR3nt: TGTGCCAGCATTAACTTTCAGGGATGGAACACTGAAGCTTTCTTT
CDR3aa: CASINFQGWNTEAFF

d_gene: .
j_gene: TRBJ2-1
v_gene: TRBV29-1
abundance: .
CDR3nt: TGCAGCGCTACTCAGGGTGGTTCAAGCAATGAGCAGTTCTTC
CDR3aa: CSATQGGSSNEQFF

d_gene: TRBD1
j_gene: TRBJ1-1
v_gene: TRBV5-1
abundance: many
CDR3nt: TGCGCCAGCAGCTTGACGTCAGGGGGAATGAACACTGAAGCTTTCTTT
CDR3aa: CASSLTSGGMNTEAFF

d_gene: .
j_gene: TRBJ1-2
v_gene: TRBV9
abundance: .
CDR3nt: TGTGCCAGCAGCGTAGCGGGTCGGTCGGAGGGCTACACCTTC
CDR3aa: CASSVAGRSEGYTF

d_gene: TRBD2
j_gene: TRBJ2-5
v_gene: TRBV29-1
abundance: many
CDR3nt: TGCAGCGGACTAGCGGTTTACCAAGAGACCCAGTACTTC
CDR3aa: CSGLAVYQETQYF

d_gene: TRBD1
j_gene: TRBJ1-1
v_gene: TRBV7-2
abundance: few
CDR3nt: TGTGCCAGCAGCTCCGGGACAGGGAACACTGAAGCTTTCTTT
CDR3aa: CASSSGTGNTEAFF

d_gene: .
j_gene: TRBJ1-6
v_gene: TRBV5-1
abundance: .
CDR3nt: TGCGCCAGCAGCGCCGGGCGGGGACGGGGAAATTCACCCCTCCACTTT
CDR3aa: CASSAGRGRGNSPLHF

d_gene: .
j_gene: TRBJ2-7
v_gene: TRBV10-1
abundance: .
CDR3nt: TGCGCCAGCAGTGCGGGACCAAAAAACGAGCAGTACTTC
CDR3aa: CASSAGPKNEQYF

d_gene: TRBD1
j_gene: TRBJ1-1
v_gene: TRBV4-3
abundance: .
CDR3nt: TGCGCCAGCAGCCAGAACAGGGGGGACACTGAAGCTTTCTTT
CDR3aa: CASSQNRGDTEAFF

d_gene: TRBD1
j_gene: TRBJ1-2
v_gene: TRBV4-2
abundance: .
CDR3nt: TGTGCCAGCAGCCAAGATAGAGAGGGGGCACTTCGTGGCTACACCTTC
CDR3aa: CASSQDREGALRGYTF

d_gene: .
j_gene: TRBJ1-2
v_gene: TRBV25-1
abundance: .
CDR3nt: TGTGCCAGCGGCGACCCGACGTATGGCTACACCTTC
CDR3aa: CASGDPTYGYTF

d_gene: TRBD1
j_gene: TRBJ1-2
v_gene: TRBV5-1
abundance: few
CDR3nt: TGCGCCAGCAGCTCCCAAGACAGGGGGGGAGGCTACACCTTC
CDR3aa: CASSSQDRGGGYTF

d_gene: .
j_gene: TRBJ1-1
v_gene: TRBV4-1
abundance: .
CDR3nt: TGCGCCAGCAGCCATAGACAGACGAACACTGAAGCTTTCTTT
CDR3aa: CASSHRQTNTEAFF

d_gene: TRBD2
j_gene: TRBJ2-1
v_gene: TRBV6-5
abundance: .
CDR3nt: TGTGCCAGCAGTCGCGGGGGGTCGAGCTACAATGAGCAGTTCTTC
CDR3aa: CASSRGGSSYNEQFF

d_gene: .
j_gene: TRBJ1-6
v_gene: TRBV10-3
abundance: .
CDR3nt: TGTGCCATCAGCCGGACGTTGGATTCACCCCTCCACTTT
CDR3aa: CAISRTLDSPLHF

d_gene: .
j_gene: TRBJ2-5
v_gene: TRBV4-1
abundance: few
CDR3nt: TGCGCCAGCAGCCTCCGGGCGGTAGAAGAGACCCAGTACTTC
CDR3aa: CASSLRAVEETQYF

d_gene: TRBD2
j_gene: TRBJ2-6
v_gene: TRBV6-4
abundance: few
CDR3nt: TGTGCCAGCAGTGAGCGGGGGGGCTCTGGGGCCAACGTCCTGACTTTC
CDR3aa: CASSERGGSGANVLTF

d_gene: TRBD2
j_gene: TRBJ2-3
v_gene: TRBV25-1
abundance: .
CDR3nt: TGTGCCAGCAGTGACCGAACAACCTTCAGCGGGGGGTTTACAGATACGCAGTATTTT
CDR3aa: CASSDRTTFSGGFTDTQYF

d_gene: .
j_gene: TRBJ1-2
v_gene: TRBV24-1
abundance: .
CDR3nt: TGTGCCACCAGTGACCCGACACGGGGGAGTCGTGGCTACACCTTC
CDR3aa: CATSDPTRGSRGYTF